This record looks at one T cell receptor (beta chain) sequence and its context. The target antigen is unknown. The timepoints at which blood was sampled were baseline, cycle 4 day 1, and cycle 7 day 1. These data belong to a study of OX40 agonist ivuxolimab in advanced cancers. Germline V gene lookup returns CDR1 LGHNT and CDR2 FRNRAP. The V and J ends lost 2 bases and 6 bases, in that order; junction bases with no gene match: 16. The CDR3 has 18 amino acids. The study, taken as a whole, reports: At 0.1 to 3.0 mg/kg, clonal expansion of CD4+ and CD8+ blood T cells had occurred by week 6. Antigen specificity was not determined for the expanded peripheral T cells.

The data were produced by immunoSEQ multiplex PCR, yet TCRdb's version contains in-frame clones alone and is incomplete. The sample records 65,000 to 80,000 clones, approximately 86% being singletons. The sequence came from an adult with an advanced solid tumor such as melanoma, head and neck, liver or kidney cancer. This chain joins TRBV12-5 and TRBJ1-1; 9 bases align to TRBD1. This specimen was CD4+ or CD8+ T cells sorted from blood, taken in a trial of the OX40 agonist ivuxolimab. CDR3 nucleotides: TGTGCTAGTGGTTTGTTGAAAACGGACAGGGGCCTACCCCCTGAAGCTTTCTTT. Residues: CASGLLKTDRGLPPEAFF.